This T cell receptor (beta chain) is from a study of blood T cell repertoires in COVID-19. Clones were read by immunoSEQ multiplex PCR, and TCRdb kept only the in-frame ones, dropping some. The profile shows approximately 170,000 clones, roughly four fifths of them singletons. The CDR3 loop spans 15 amino acids. The material sequenced was peripheral blood. This chain joins TRBV21-1 and TRBJ1-6; TRBD1, the D gene given by the table, was not confirmed from the DNA. TRBV21-1 counts as a pseudogene. This TCR was recovered from a woman aged 70-85 years with COVID-19, enrolled during active disease. The CDR3 nucleotides are TGTGCCAGCATCCCCAGAACAGGGCCCGGGTCACCCCTCCACTTT. Amino acid sequence: CASIPRTGPGSPLHF.